This T cell receptor (beta chain) appears in the sequencing data of a study of CD39 and CD103 CD8 tumor-infiltrating T cells (dated by TCRdb to 2016 to 2018). Regarding the research as a whole: The repertoire comparisons shown came from four patients: one with an HPV-positive HNSCC, one with an HPV-negative HNSCC, one with ovarian cancer and one with melanoma. Deep sequencing of TCRbeta CDR3 was used to compare the repertoires of CD8 TIL subsets, defined by CD103 and CD39, against those of peripheral memory CD8 T cells. Broader findings and caveats from the paper: DP CD8 TILs appeared to be more oligoclonal than DN and SP CD8 TILs and blood memory CD8 T cells, with about 56-90% covered by the top 30 clonotypes. Clonotypes from DN TILs largely overlapped with peripheral memory CD8 repertoires, while clonotypes from DP TILs were only rarely found in blood or uninvolved lymph node.

At the time samples were collected, the patients were not on therapy, although their prior treatments varied from chemotherapy, radiotherapy, surgery and immunotherapy to none at all. After thawing, cells were enriched for T lymphocytes using a negative-selection kit, with EpCAM beads added for tumor-infiltrating lymphocytes. CD8 TIL subsets were FACS-sorted as CD3+CD4-CD8+CD45RA- cells split by CD39 and CD103 expression into DN, SP and DP. Tumor specimens were minced, digested for 1 h with hyaluronidase, collagenase and DNase, filtered, enriched by Ficoll and cryopreserved. Populations were sorted on a FACSAria II to 99% purity, and cell pellets were frozen without culture for TCR sequencing. Deletion took 2 bases off V and 7 bases off J, with a span of 12 bases between the germline ends. Looking up the germline V gene yields CDR1 SGHTA and CDR2 FQGNSA. Measured from the cysteine to the phenylalanine, the CDR3 is 13 residues long. Of all the DNA, just the CDR3 is kept, 39 bases in frame from base 1.

For each subset, between roughly 10,000 and 110,000 sorted cells were used for genomic DNA extraction with the DNeasy Blood and Tissue Kit. The TCRbeta V-J or V-D-J regions were sequenced and mapped through the immunoSEQ service, and coverage above 10x per sample was achieved. The original pipeline was this. Only productive rearrangements exported from the immunoSEQ Analyzer platform were analyzed, with clonality assessed on the 500 most abundant clones. The Morisita-Horn similarity index and the Jaccard index were used to quantify the overlap in repertoires between populations. Morisita-Horn similarity between CD8 T-cell subset TCR repertoires was measured in a handful of cancer patients. This immuneACCESS table, as held by TCRdb, lists in-frame sequences with V and J called but not all clones. Of the missing ones, under half trace to an unresolved V gene in checked studies; the others have no known cause. That table supplies the V and J calls and clone size; D and trimming were determined from the DNA. For this sample the table gives around 300 clones, of which more than 40% were detected only once. The ten largest clones add up to around 50% of the sample.

As to this clone: This receptor's antigen is unknown. Nothing much larger sits one base from this clone, and base qualities are not available.

The V and J segments used are TRBV7-2 and TRBJ2-7; TRBD2 might be the D gene, on 6 matching bases. The TCR was taken from a human donor with melanoma. Sequenced material: CD39- CD103+ CD8+ T cells sorted from the tumor. What this sample's cell subset or site label stands for: CD103+CD39- single-positive CD45RA- CD8 T cells. DNA sequence: TGTGCCAGCAGCTTAATCGGAGGGGTGGAGCAGTACTTC. This yields the protein CASSLIGGVEQYF.